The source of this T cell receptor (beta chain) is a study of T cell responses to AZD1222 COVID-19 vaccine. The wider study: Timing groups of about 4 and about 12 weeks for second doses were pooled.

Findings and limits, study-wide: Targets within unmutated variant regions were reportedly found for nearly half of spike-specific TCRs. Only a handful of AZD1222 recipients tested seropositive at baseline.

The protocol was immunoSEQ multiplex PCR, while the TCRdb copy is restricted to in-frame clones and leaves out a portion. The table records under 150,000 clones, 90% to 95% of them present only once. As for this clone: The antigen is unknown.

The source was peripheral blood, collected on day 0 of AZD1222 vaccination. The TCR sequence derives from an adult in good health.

CDR3 loop: CASTSASSGDYGYTF. The CDR3, as DNA: TGTGCCAGTACATCGGCCAGTTCAGGGGACTATGGCTACACCTTC. V is TRBV19 and J is TRBJ1-2; D is perhaps TRBD1 (6 bases). This CDR3 comprises 15 residues. Germline values: CDR1 LNHDA, CDR2 SQIVND (reference sequence). V was pared by 7 bases and J by 3 bases, with 18 bases between.